One and the same sample provided the 32 T cell receptor beta chains below, sequenced in a study of cytomegalovirus exposure and HLA in healthy donors (dated by TCRdb to the late 2010s). Library generation was performed with the immunoSEQ multiplex PCR assay. For the multiplex PCR, a mixture combining 60 forward primers for TCR Vbeta segments and 13 reverse primers for TCR Jbeta segments was used. In TCRdb, the immuneACCESS table is reduced to in-frame sequences with V and J assigned. These tables do not hold every clone; where another copy was compared, an unresolved V gene accounts for under half, and the others remain unexplained. The sample contains a few hundred thousand clones, about 80% of them found a single time. About 7.3% of the sample comes from the top ten. Specimen: PBMCs. The receptors stem from a woman between 55 and 75 years old in good health and CMV-seropositive.

V is TRBV18 and J is TRBJ2-3; TRBD2 aligns across 12 bases. The CDR3 runs to 17 residues. After removal of 6 bases from V and 0 bases from J, the junction contained 7 bases not matched to a gene. The germline V gene has CDR1 KGHSH and CDR2 LQKENI. Here the CDR3 reads CASSLGLAGTSTDTQYF. The CDR3 DNA is TGTGCCAGCTCCCTCGGACTAGCGGGAACTAGCACAGATACGCAGTATTTT.

V and J are TRBV5-1 and TRBJ2-4, with TRBD1 matching 8 bases. Germline CDR1 is SGHRS and CDR2 is YFSETQ. V trimming: 0 bases; J trimming: 3 bases; junction bases outside the gene matches: 11. CDR3 size: 18 residues. CDR3 nucleotide sequence: TGCGCCAGCAGCTTGGGGCCGTACAGGGGGGTTGTCAAAAACATTCAGTACTTC. Protein product: CASSLGPYRGVVKNIQYF.

This chain links TRBV5-1 with TRBJ2-7, with no clear D. Trimming removed 0 bases from V and 3 bases from J, with 13 bases in between. This CDR3 region has 15 residues. From germline, CDR1 is SGHRS and CDR2 YFSETQ. The CDR3 spells CASSLASVTYYEQYF. In nucleotides, the CDR3 is TGCGCCAGCAGCTTGGCCAGCGTCACATACTACGAGCAGTACTTC.

V is TRBV19 and J is TRBJ1-3; D is uncertain. The CDR3 sequence is 17 residues long. Per the germline V gene, CDR1 is LNHDA and CDR2 is SQIVND (reference sequence). V was clipped by 4 bases and J by 2 bases, with 18 bases between them. DNA for the CDR3: TGTGCCAGTAGTACTCCCCCCGGGGTCTCTCCTGGAAACACCATATATTTT. Encoded protein: CASSTPPGVSPGNTIYF.

The chain recombines TRBV5-1 with TRBJ2-5; 7 bases are shared with TRBD2. Germline assignment: CDR1 SGHRS and CDR2 YFSETQ. The CDR3 runs to 14 residues. V dropped 3 bases and J dropped 4; count of bases not matched to a gene: 6. For the CDR3, the DNA is TGCGCCAGCAGCTCTCTAGCGGTAGTAGAGACCCAGTACTTC. Protein sequence: CASSSLAVVETQYF.

The rearrangement joins TRBV7-9 to TRBJ1-5; a weak D match, TRBD1 (6 bases). Trimming took 4 bases from V and 7 from J, leaving 8 bases between them. Germline V gene sequence: CDR1 SEHNR, CDR2 FQNEAQ (reference sequence). This CDR3 comprises 12 residues. The CDR3 coding sequence is TGTGCCAGCAGCTCGGGGGGCCAGCCCCAGCATTTT. The encoded protein is CASSSGGQPQHF. The full variable domain, completed using reference TRBV7-9 and TRBJ1-5, is DTGVSQNPRHKITKRGQNVTFRCDPISEHNRLYWYRQTLGQGPEFLTYFQNEAQLEKSRLLSDRFSAERPKGSFSTLEIQRTEQGDSAMYLCASSSGGQPQHFGDGTRLSIL.

This clone was seen only once. The chain carries TRBV7-9 and TRBJ1-1; D call uncertain. The germline V gene encodes CDR1 SEHNR and CDR2 FQNEAQ (reference sequence). Deletions cut 3 bases from V and 1 base from J, with 9 bases between. The CDR3 has 14 amino acids. The CDR3 reads CASSLNEGNTEAFF. CDR3 nucleotide sequence: TGTGCCAGCAGCTTGAATGAGGGGAACACTGAAGCTTTCTTT.

CDR3 residues: CASNDRYSYEQYF. As DNA, the CDR3 is TGTGCCAGCAACGACAGATACTCCTACGAGCAGTACTTC. The V gene is TRBV6-1, the J gene TRBJ2-7; possible D gene TRBD1, 5 bases. CDR1 is MNHNS, CDR2 SASEGT, per germline. The CDR3 is made up of 13 amino acids. Trimming took off 7 bases at V and 0 bases at J, with 10 bases between the two ends.

The rearrangement links TRBV25-1 to TRBJ1-1; D might be TRBD1 (5 bases). With 4 bases removed from V and 1 base from J, the gap between germline ends came to 10 bases. The CDR3 is made up of 14 amino acids. The germline V gene has CDR1 MGHDK and CDR2 SYGVNS. The DNA of the CDR3 is TGTGCCAGCAGTGTCAACGGGGGGAACACTGAAGCTTTCTTT. Translation gives CASSVNGGNTEAFF. Based on the CDR3 plus reference TRBV25-1 and TRBJ1-1, the full variable domain is EADIYQTPRYLVIGTGKKITLECSQTMGHDKMYWYQQDPGMELHLIHYSYGVNSTEKGDLSSESTVSRIRTEHFPLTLESARPSHTSQYLCASSVNGGNTEAFFGQGTRLTVV.

The rearrangement links TRBV9 to TRBJ2-1; 9 bases are a match to TRBD1. V was pared by 0 bases and J by 7 bases, with 14 bases of the junction left unmatched. The CDR3 is 18 residues long. Germline V gives CDR1 SGDLS, CDR2 YYNGEE. The CDR3 nucleotides are TGTGCCAGCAGCGTAGCTAATTATGGACAGGGGATTGGGAATGAGCAGTTCTTC. Its translation: CASSVANYGQGIGNEQFF.

This clone has a single count. V is TRBV5-1 and J is TRBJ2-1; possible D gene TRBD1, 7 bases. The CDR3 covers 17 residues. Germline CDR1 SGHRS, CDR2 YFSETQ. Trimming stripped 4 bases from V and 13 bases from J, with 30 bases between. CDR3 DNA sequence: TGCGCCAGCAGCGGAGGGGGCTACCGGGACAGTCAAGAGACCCAGTTCTTC. As protein: CASSGGGYRDSQETQFF.

This chain connects TRBV10-3 to TRBJ1-5; 7 bases fit TRBD1. CDR1 is ENHRY, CDR2 SYGVKD, per germline. The V segment lost 5 bases and the J segment 1 base; nucleotides outside the gene matches: 2. This CDR3 has 14 amino acids. CDR3 sequence reads: CAISPGQSNQPQHF. CDR3 bases: TGTGCCATCAGTCCGGGACAGAGCAATCAGCCCCAGCATTTT.

This clone was seen a handful of times. This CDR3 reads CASSPGTSGPDPDTQYF. The CDR3 coding sequence is TGTGCCAGCAGCCCCGGGACTAGCGGTCCCGATCCGGATACGCAGTATTTT. The chain is built from TRBV7-9 and TRBJ2-3, with TRBD2 matching 11 bases. V was clipped by 5 bases and J by 6 bases; unmatched bases: 13. The CDR3 spans 17 residues. The V gene's germline CDR1 is SEHNR and CDR2 FQNEAQ (reference sequence).

The chain joins TRBV30 to TRBJ1-1; maybe TRBD1 (5 bases). V lost 2 bases and J lost 0, with 16 bases in between. Looked up from germline, CDR1 is GTSNPN and CDR2 is SVGIG (reference sequence). The CDR3 extends over 16 amino acids. CDR3 sequence: CAWSPELGRVNTEAFF. The CDR3 DNA reads TGTGCCTGGAGTCCCGAATTGGGCAGGGTGAACACTGAAGCTTTCTTT.

The chain joins TRBV7-9 to TRBJ2-3; D not resolved. The CDR3 is made up of 13 amino acids. Germline assignment: CDR1 SEHNR and CDR2 FQNEAQ (reference sequence). V lost 4 bases, J lost 1 base, and 6 bases lay in between. The CDR3 region is CASSSVGTDTQYF. CDR3 DNA: TGTGCCAGCAGCTCAGTCGGCACAGATACGCAGTATTTT.

The chain employs TRBV5-4 and TRBJ2-1, with D possibly TRBD2 on 6 matching bases. V was clipped by 4 bases and J by 5 bases, with 10 bases between them. The V gene's germline CDR1 is SGHNT and CDR2 YYREEE (reference sequence). CDR3 length: 13 residues. CDR3 nucleotide sequence: TGTGCCAGCAGCCTGACTAGTAACAATGAGCAGTTCTTC. Its translation: CASSLTSNNEQFF.

This chain connects TRBV27 to TRBJ2-3, with 9 bases fitting TRBD2. The germline V gene encodes CDR1 MNHEY and CDR2 SMNVEV (reference sequence). Trimming cost V 10 bases and J 4 bases; bases outside gene matches: 9. The CDR3 runs 14 residues. The CDR3 sequence is CATLLRGRADTQYF. CDR3 bases: TGTGCCACCTTACTTCGCGGGAGGGCAGATACGCAGTATTTT.

This clone was counted a few times. The chain employs TRBV9 and TRBJ1-2, with 8 bases identical to TRBD1. Per the germline V gene, CDR1 is SGDLS and CDR2 is YYNGEE. This CDR3 has 15 residues. J lost 2 bases, V lost 0 bases, and 3 bases had no gene match. The DNA for the CDR3 is TGTGCCAGCAGCGTAGGGGACAGGCTGAACTATGGCTACACCTTC. Encoded protein: CASSVGDRLNYGYTF.

The genes are TRBV12-5 and TRBJ2-2; D not certain. Germline lookup yields CDR1 LGHNT and CDR2 FRNRAP. The CDR3 extends over 13 amino acids. Trimming left V 6 bases short and J 6 bases short, with 11 bases between. CDR3 sequence reads: CASGLPVPGELFF. CDR3 DNA sequence: TGTGCTAGTGGGCTCCCGGTGCCCGGGGAGCTGTTTTTT. Together with reference TRBV12-5 and TRBJ2-2, the CDR3 gives the full variable domain: DARVTQTPRHKVTEMGQEVTMRCQPILGHNTVFWYRQTMMQGLELLAYFRNRAPLDDSGMPKDRFSAEMPDATLATLKIQPSEPRDSAVYFCASGLPVPGELFFGEGSRLTVL.

The rearrangement joins TRBV19 to TRBJ2-7; TRBD2 aligns across 9 bases. With 4 bases clipped from V and 9 bases from J, the junction kept 4 bases outside the gene matches. Germline CDR1 reads LNHDA; CDR2 reads SQIVND (reference sequence). This CDR3 is built from 12 residues. This CDR3 is CASSTQREVQYF. CDR3 DNA sequence: TGTGCCAGTAGTACTCAGCGGGAGGTGCAGTACTTC.

Comments on this clone: The junction differs from germline at one of its ends, possibly a read error. The chain carries TRBV7-9 and TRBJ2-5; D remains unclear. The germline V gene has CDR1 SEHNR and CDR2 FQNEAQ (reference sequence). The length of the CDR3 is 14 residues. CDR3 coding DNA: TGTTCCAGCAGCTTAGTCAGGAAGCAAGAGACCCAGTACTTC. Translated, it gives CSSSLVRKQETQYF.

CDR3 nucleotide sequence: TGTGCCAGCAGACCGGACAGTTCCTACGAGCAGTACTTC. This encodes CASRPDSSYEQYF. The rearrangement uses TRBV27 and TRBJ2-7, with a tentative D call TRBD1 (6 bases). V lost 6 bases and J lost 1, with 10 bases in between. CDR3 size: 13 residues. Germline assignment: CDR1 MNHEY and CDR2 SMNVEV (reference sequence).

This chain uses TRBV7-2 with TRBJ2-5; possible D gene TRBD2, 5 bases. The CDR3 length is 15 residues. Germline V gives CDR1 SGHTA, CDR2 FQGNSA. Trimming took 5 bases from V and 2 from J, leaving 15 bases between them. CDR3 coding DNA: TGTGCCAGCAGCCGGACTTTAAGCGGACAAGAGACCCAGTACTTC. This translates into CASSRTLSGQETQYF.

The chain couples TRBV4-1 to TRBJ2-2, with 10 positions matching TRBD2. Looked up from germline, CDR1 is MGHRA and CDR2 is YSYEKL. The CDR3 runs 17 residues. Trimming removed 2 bases from V and 5 bases from J; junction bases left unmatched: 8. The DNA of the CDR3 is TGCGCCAGCAGCCAAAGAAACAGCGGGAGGGCTACCGGGGAGCTGTTTTTT. Translated, it gives CASSQRNSGRATGELFF.

The chain uses TRBV5-5 and TRBJ2-7; 8 bases are a match to TRBD2. Germline lookup yields CDR1 SGHKS and CDR2 YYEKEE (reference sequence). Germline trimming cut 4 bases from V and 8 bases from J; bases unmatched to any gene: 11. This CDR3 has 14 residues. Written as DNA, the CDR3 is TGTGCCAGCAGCCCCCCGGGGACTAGTTCTCAGCAGTACTTC. Its protein is CASSPPGTSSQQYF.

This rearrangement joins TRBV29-1 to TRBJ2-5, with 7 positions matching TRBD1. The CDR3 contains 14 residues. Per germline, CDR1 SQVTM and CDR2 ANQGSEA. With 7 bases clipped from V and 7 bases from J, the junction kept 15 bases outside the gene matches. CDR3 DNA: TGCAGCGCCGGCCGGGACAGACTCTCCGGGACCCAGTACTTC. Residues: CSAGRDRLSGTQYF.

The CDR3 region is CASSFRTGKGYTF. In DNA, the CDR3 is TGTGCCAGCAGTTTTAGGACAGGGAAAGGCTACACCTTC. This chain joins TRBV28 and TRBJ1-2; TRBD1 aligns across 8 bases. The V gene's germline CDR1 is MDHEN and CDR2 SYDVKM. The CDR3 totals 13 residues. The junction had 5 bases not matched to a gene; V was cut back by 3 bases and J by 8 bases.

This clone was seen a single time. The chain combines TRBV27 with TRBJ2-3; 7 bases fit TRBD1. Germline V gene lookup returns CDR1 MNHEY and CDR2 SMNVEV (reference sequence). CDR3 size: 15 residues. V trimming: 7 bases; J trimming: 2 bases; junction bases outside the gene matches: 9. The CDR3 DNA is TGTGCCAGCAAGAGGGGGCACCGTTCCACAGATACGCAGTATTTT. As protein: CASKRGHRSTDTQYF.

This rearrangement joins TRBV7-9 to TRBJ1-6, with D uncertain. Germline V gene data show CDR1 as SEHNR and CDR2 as FQNEAQ (reference sequence). Trimming left V 3 bases short and J 7 bases short, with 10 bases between. The CDR3 covers 14 residues. CDR3 DNA: TGTGCCAGCAGCTTGACGGGATCCAATTCACCCCTCCACTTT. Its translation: CASSLTGSNSPLHF.

The CDR3 protein is CASSAPDLAKNIQYF. In DNA, the CDR3 is TGTGCCAGTAGTGCCCCCGACTTAGCCAAAAACATTCAGTACTTC. J is TRBJ2-4 and V is TRBV19; D gene uncertain. Germline CDR1 reads LNHDA; CDR2 reads SQIVND (reference sequence). Trimming stripped 5 bases from V and 0 bases from J, with 11 bases between. CDR3 length: 15 residues. Looking up the rest from reference TRBV19 and TRBJ2-4 gives the full variable domain: DGGITQSPKYLFRKEGQNVTLSCEQNLNHDAMYWYRQDPGQGLRLIYYSQIVNDFQKGDIAEGYSVSREKKESFPLTVTSAQKNPTAFYLCASSAPDLAKNIQYFGAGTRLSVL.

The chain has TRBV5-4 and TRBJ2-2; no reliable D call. V was cut by 5 bases and J by 6 bases, with 17 bases left in between. CDR1 is SGHNT, CDR2 YYREEE, per germline (reference sequence). The CDR3 has 15 residues. In DNA form, the CDR3 reads TGTGCCAGCAGGCCCGACTTGTTTGGCGCCGGGGAGCTGTTTTTT. Its protein is CASRPDLFGAGELFF. The full variable domain, with the rest looked up from reference TRBV5-4 and TRBJ2-2, is ETGVTQSPTHLIKTRGQQVTLRCSSQSGHNTVSWYQQALGQGPQFIFQYYREEENGRGNFPPRFSGLQFPNYSSELNVNALELDDSALYLCASRPDLFGAGELFFGEGSRLTVL.

The rearrangement joins TRBV15 to TRBJ2-1; D might be TRBD2 (5 bases). With 4 bases removed from V and 7 bases from J, the gap between germline ends came to 26 bases. The CDR3 is 18 amino acids. Looked up from germline, CDR1 is LNHNV and CDR2 is YYDKDF (reference sequence). The CDR3 DNA is TGTGCCACCAGCACCTCTCGGAGGAGCGTAGAAAGGGATAATGAGCAGTTCTTC. This codes for CATSTSRRSVERDNEQFF.